This TCR beta chain was recovered during a study of Ad26.COV2.S vaccination and SARS-CoV-2 variants. The study's findings and limits: Non-spike TCR breadth showed similarity between vaccine and placebo recipients. Responses of spike-specific T cells (both CD8+ and CD4+) reportedly showed substantial breadth after vaccination.

Clones were read by immunoSEQ multiplex PCR, and TCRdb kept only the in-frame ones, dropping some. Of over 110,000 clones in the sample, roughly 88% were seen once. In regard to this clone: Its antigen is as yet unknown.

The V end lost 1 base, the J end lost 5 bases, and 14 bases lay between the germline ends. CDR1 and CDR2 from the germline V gene are SGHVS and FQNEAQ. The CDR3 is 15 amino acids. J is TRBJ1-2 and V is TRBV7-8, with D possibly matching TRBD1 (5 bases). The sample here was peripheral blood, taken after recovery from COVID-19. This TCR came from a human donor who had recovered from COVID-19. CDR3 DNA sequence: TGTGCCAGCAGCTTAGACCGGGGCAGGATATATGGCTACACCTTC. Translating it yields CASSLDRGRIYGYTF.